These T cell receptor beta chains were read from a single sample in a study of OX40 agonist ivuxolimab in advanced cancers. Method: immunoSEQ multiplex PCR; TCRdb's copy keeps in-frame clones and lacks some. The sample has tens of thousands of clones, approximately 91% seen once. The sample consisted of CD4+ or CD8+ T cells sorted from blood, taken in a trial of the OX40 agonist ivuxolimab. These receptors came from an adult with an advanced solid tumor such as melanoma, head and neck, liver or kidney cancer. Both conserved end residues are part of each CDR3. D genes are given only for firm matches. A row's size may be missing; if present it is once, few, many or a size class.

d_gene,v_gene,j_gene,abundance,CDR3aa,CDR3nt
.,TRBV18,TRBJ2-3,.,CASSPAFREGGTALPSTDTQYF,TGTGCCAGCTCACCAGCTTTCAGGGAAGGAGGGACCGCCTTACCTAGCACAGATACGCAGTATTTT
.,TRBV19,TRBJ2-5,.,CASRDYQLTQYF,TGTGCCAGTAGGGACTACCAATTGACCCAGTACTTC
.,TRBV7-2,TRBJ1-3,.,CASSPSGNTIYF,TGTGCCAGCTCCCCATCTGGAAACACCATATATTTT
.,TRBV30,TRBJ2-7,.,CAWRDESYEQYF,TGTGCCTGGAGAGACGAGTCCTACGAGCAGTACTTC
TRBD2,TRBV7-6,TRBJ2-3,.,CASSSGLGTDTQYF,TGTGCCAGCAGCTCCGGACTAGGCACAGATACGCAGTATTTT
.,TRBV19,TRBJ1-1,once,CASSQGVNTEAFF,TGTGCCAGTAGTCAGGGAGTGAACACTGAAGCTTTCTTT
.,TRBV13,TRBJ1-6,.,CASSLARRSQGLGIGSPLHF,TGTGCCAGCAGCTTAGCTCGTCGGAGTCAGGGTTTAGGTATAGGTTCACCCCTCCACTTT
.,TRBV6-5,TRBJ1-1,.,CASSAGGAAFF,TGTGCCAGCAGTGCCGGAGGTGCAGCTTTCTTT
TRBD1,TRBV6-4,TRBJ1-3,once,CASSAGTGSNTIYF,TGTGCCAGCAGTGCCGGGACAGGGAGTAACACCATATATTTT
.,TRBV7-2,TRBJ1-1,.,CASSFRGKDTEAFF,TGTGCCAGCAGCTTCAGGGGTAAGGACACTGAAGCTTTCTTT
TRBD1,TRBV11-2,TRBJ2-7,.,CASSLTIGSGTGVFYEQYF,TGTGCCAGCAGCCTAACAATAGGATCCGGGACAGGGGTTTTCTACGAGCAGTACTTC
.,TRBV20-1,TRBJ1-4,.,CSGAFGEKLFF,TGCAGTGGGGCATTTGGTGAAAAACTGTTTTTT
.,TRBV29-1,TRBJ2-2,.,CSVKPTGVTGELFF,TGCAGCGTTAAGCCGACAGGAGTTACCGGGGAGCTGTTTTTT
.,TRBV20-1,TRBJ2-5,.,CSARLGETQYF,TGCAGTGCTAGACTAGGGGAGACCCAGTACTTC
TRBD1,TRBV7-6,TRBJ2-2,few,CASSLALLGTDSLGELFF,TGTGCCAGCAGCTTAGCTCTCCTGGGGACAGACTCGCTCGGGGAGCTGTTTTTT
.,TRBV19,TRBJ1-2,.,CASSSSGTGYGYTF,TGTGCCAGTAGTTCCTCTGGAACAGGGTATGGCTACACCTTC
TRBD2,TRBV4-2,TRBJ2-1,.,CASSHGGTSGGADEQFF,TGTGCCAGCAGCCACGGTGGGACTAGCGGGGGGGCCGATGAGCAGTTCTTC
.,TRBV2,TRBJ2-7,.,CASTQRQETYEQYF,TGTGCCAGCACCCAAAGACAGGAAACCTACGAGCAGTACTTC
TRBD1,TRBV5-5,TRBJ1-1,.,CASSLRGVVGTEAFF,TGTGCCAGCAGCCTCAGGGGGGTCGTTGGCACTGAAGCTTTCTTT
TRBD1,TRBV19,TRBJ1-6,.,CASSPIQGANSPLHF,TGTGCCAGTAGTCCGATACAGGGGGCGAATTCACCCCTCCACTTT
.,TRBV6-5,TRBJ1-2,.,CASTRGVGYGYTF,TGTGCCAGCACCCGTGGGGTGGGCTATGGCTACACCTTC
.,TRBV20-1,TRBJ2-3,.,CSARILDTQYF,TGCAGTGCTAGAATTCTGGATACGCAGTATTTT
.,TRBV11-3,TRBJ2-7,.,CASSLDFQGNQYF,TGTGCCAGCAGCTTAGATTTTCAGGGCAACCAGTACTTC
.,TRBV5-4,TRBJ1-1,.,CASSLVQQGAEAFF,TGTGCCAGCAGCTTGGTGCAGCAAGGCGCTGAAGCTTTCTTT
TRBD2,TRBV6-5,TRBJ2-3,.,CASSYGMLAADTQYF,TGTGCCAGCAGTTACGGCATGCTAGCGGCGGATACGCAGTATTTT
TRBD1,TRBV5-1,TRBJ1-5,.,CASSLDGTGGSNQPQHF,TGCGCCAGCAGCTTGGACGGGACAGGGGGCAGCAATCAGCCCCAGCATTTT
.,TRBV5-8,TRBJ2-7,.,CASNRPDRDYEQYF,TGTGCCAGCAACCGGCCAGACAGAGACTACGAGCAGTACTTC
.,TRBV5-6,TRBJ1-6,.,CASSLGQIFYNSPLHF,TGTGCCAGCAGCTTGGGGCAAATTTTCTATAATTCACCCCTCCACTTT
.,TRBV7-3,TRBJ1-2,.,CASSLGGWGYGYTF,TGTGCCAGCAGCTTAGGGGGCTGGGGCTATGGCTACACCTTC
TRBD2,TRBV7-2,TRBJ2-1,.,CASSRTSLSVEQFF,TGTGCCAGCAGCCGGACTAGCCTTTCCGTTGAGCAGTTCTTC
TRBD2,TRBV5-6,TRBJ2-5,.,CASSLVQRGYQETQYF,TGTGCCAGCAGCTTGGTGCAGCGGGGGTACCAAGAGACCCAGTACTTC
.,TRBV5-1,TRBJ1-2,.,CASSQDTTYGYTF,TGCGCCAGCAGCCAGGACACAACCTATGGCTACACCTTC
.,TRBV10-3,TRBJ2-1,.,CAISEGDRGPNEQFF,TGTGCCATCAGTGAAGGAGACAGAGGCCCCAATGAGCAGTTCTTC
.,TRBV7-7,TRBJ2-1,.,CASSPMGGNEQFF,TGTGCTAGCAGCCCTATGGGGGGTAATGAGCAGTTCTTC
.,TRBV11-2,TRBJ1-1,.,CASSLARNTEAFF,TGTGCCAGCAGCCTGGCCCGGAACACTGAAGCTTTCTTT
TRBD1,TRBV2,TRBJ2-7,.,CASRGQGTYEQYF,TGTGCCAGCAGGGGACAGGGGACCTACGAGCAGTACTTC
.,TRBV7-2,TRBJ2-3,.,CASSPQGGVDTQYF,TGTGCCAGCAGCCCGCAGGGGGGCGTCGATACGCAGTATTTT
.,TRBV27,TRBJ1-6,.,CASSFRNLAPDGNSPLHF,TGTGCCAGCAGTTTCCGGAACTTAGCCCCGGACGGTAATTCACCCCTCCACTTT
.,TRBV6-4,TRBJ1-2,.,CASSPNRVNYGYTF,TGTGCCAGCAGTCCAAACAGGGTGAACTATGGCTACACCTTC
.,TRBV15,TRBJ2-2,.,CATSRENTGELFF,TGTGCCACCAGCAGAGAAAACACCGGGGAGCTGTTTTTT
TRBD2,TRBV6-1,TRBJ2-3,.,CASTPGGRGQYF,TGTGCCAGCACCCCGGGGGGACGGGGTCAGTATTTT
.,TRBV12-1,TRBJ2-2,.,CASKSGTGGKLNTGELFF,TGTGCCAGCAAATCCGGGACAGGGGGGAAACTTAACACCGGGGAGCTGTTTTTT
.,TRBV4-3,TRBJ1-2,.,CASRDPGGLYGYTF,TGCGCCAGCAGGGACCCGGGGGGGCTCTATGGCTACACCTTC
.,TRBV5-1,TRBJ2-7,.,CASSLEGYYEQYF,TGCGCCAGCAGCTTGGAGGGTTACTACGAGCAGTACTTC
TRBD1,TRBV19,TRBJ2-7,.,CASSPHGGTGSSSYEQYF,TGTGCCAGTAGTCCCCACGGGGGGACAGGGAGCAGCTCCTACGAGCAGTACTTC
.,TRBV14,TRBJ1-5,.,CASSQGSRNQPQHF,TGTGCCAGCAGCCAAGGGTCTCGTAATCAGCCCCAGCATTTT
.,TRBV29-1,TRBJ2-2,.,CSVREIGTGELFF,TGCAGCGTTCGGGAGATCGGTACCGGGGAGCTGTTTTTT